The 15 T cell receptor beta chains listed next were all sequenced from one sample in a study of T cell changes during pregnancy in multiple sclerosis. TCRdb's copy holds only in-frame clones and misses some; the assay was immunoSEQ multiplex PCR. The sample has around 57,000 clones; under 95% are singletons. This specimen was peripheral blood, taken in the second trimester of pregnancy. These TCRs come from a female donor with multiple sclerosis, enrolled in a pregnancy study.

This chain's CDR3 is CASSLGGTGNTIYF. The DNA of the CDR3 is TGCGCCAGCAGCTTGGGAGGGACTGGAAACACCATATATTTT. The V call is TRBV5-1, the J call TRBJ1-3; D call uncertain. CDR1 and CDR2 from the germline V gene are SGHRS and YFSETQ. The CDR3 contains 14 residues. V lost 0 bases and J lost 2, with 6 bases in between.

This chain links TRBV5-6 with TRBJ1-1; weak D call: TRBD1 (6 bases). The CDR3 is 15 residues long. The germline V and J ends were trimmed by 4 bases and 4 bases, with 17 bases remaining between them. CDR1 is SGHDT, CDR2 YYEEEE, per germline. The CDR3 DNA is TGTGCCAGCAGCCTCCCACAGGGAAGGAGCACTGAAGCTTTCTTT. Protein sequence: CASSLPQGRSTEAFF.

This clone was seen once. The V gene is TRBV11-1, the J gene TRBJ2-3; 9 bases agree with TRBD2. Germline values: CDR1 SGHAT, CDR2 FQDESV (reference sequence). The V segment lost 7 bases and the J segment 8 bases; nucleotides outside the gene matches: 10. The length of the CDR3 is 14 residues. CDR3 sequence reads: CASTLGLAGSTQYF. CDR3 sequence (DNA): TGTGCCAGCACCCTGGGGCTAGCGGGGAGTACGCAGTATTTT.

This clone was counted once. V usage is TRBV21-1 and J usage is TRBJ2-1; the DNA was not compared with TRBD2, the D call given in the table. TRBV21-1 is flagged as a pseudogene. The CDR3 contains 18 residues. The CDR3 protein is CASSKPVSTSAVYNEQFF. CDR3 nucleotide sequence: TGTGCCAGCAGCAAACCGGTTTCCACTAGCGCCGTTTACAATGAGCAGTTCTTC.

This clone showed up just once. The CDR3 DNA reads TGTGCCACCAGCACACAGGGGGGAAACATTCAGTACTTC. This sequence encodes CATSTQGGNIQYF. V and J are TRBV15 and TRBJ2-4; the match to TRBD1 covers 8 bases. CDR3 length: 13 residues. Losses at the gene ends were 4 bases for V and 6 bases for J; bases not matched to a gene: 2. The germline CDR1 and CDR2 sequences are LNHNV and YYDKDF (reference sequence).

J is TRBJ2-5 and V is TRBV5-4; 7 bases line up with TRBD1. CDR1 and CDR2 from the germline V gene are SGHNT and YYREEE (reference sequence). With V trimmed by 0 bases and J by 4 bases, 3 bases remained unmatched. The CDR3 is made up of 14 amino acids. The DNA of the CDR3 is TGTGCCAGCAGCTTGGAACAGGGGCGAGAGACCCAGTACTTC. Translation: CASSLEQGRETQYF.

The sample holds one count of this clone. V and J are TRBV6-1 and TRBJ1-5; 7 nucleotides align to TRBD1. Germline trimming cut 2 bases from V and 7 bases from J; bases unmatched to any gene: 5. Germline V gene sequence: CDR1 MNHNS, CDR2 SASEGT. This CDR3 is built from 14 residues. CDR3 sequence (DNA): TGTGCCAGCAGTGAACGAGGGGGCGCACAGCCCCAGCATTTT. This encodes CASSERGGAQPQHF.

The chain is built from TRBV4-1 and TRBJ1-1, with a weak D call TRBD1 (5 bases). Germline loops: CDR1 MGHRA, CDR2 YSYEKL. CDR3 size: 13 residues. Trimming removed 3 bases at V and 4 bases at J, with 9 bases between. For the CDR3, the DNA is TGCGCCAGCAGCCAGTTTAGGGGCACTGAAGCTTTCTTT. Encoded protein: CASSQFRGTEAFF.

V is TRBV7-9 and J is TRBJ2-7; possible D gene TRBD2, 5 bases. The CDR3 covers 14 residues. Germline V CDR1 and CDR2: SEHNR, FQNEAQ (reference sequence). V was cut by 4 bases and J by 2 bases, with 12 bases left in between. The CDR3 DNA is TGTGCCAGCAGCTCTCCTCTGCGGGCCTACGAGCAGTACTTC. Its protein product is CASSSPLRAYEQYF.

The CDR3 DNA is TGCGCCAGCCGCGCGATTAGCACAGATACGCAGTATTTT. Translated: CASRAISTDTQYF. This sequence joins TRBV10-2 and TRBJ2-3; unclear D gene. The CDR3 length is 13 residues. The V end was cut by 8 bases, the J end by 0 bases, with 9 bases between. The germline V gene encodes CDR1 WSHSY and CDR2 SAAADI.

The genes are TRBV20-1 and TRBJ2-3, with D perhaps matching TRBD1 (5 bases). Germline V CDR1 and CDR2: DFQATT, SNEGSKA (reference sequence). There are 11 residues in the CDR3. V lost 5 bases and J lost 6, with 9 bases in between. CDR3 in DNA: TGCAGTGCTCCAAGGGGTGATACGCAGTATTTT. Translated: CSAPRGDTQYF.

The J gene is TRBJ2-3, the V gene TRBV9; no reliable D call. This CDR3 region has 14 residues. CDR1 SGDLS and CDR2 YYNGEE come from the germline V gene. V was pared by 1 base and J by 2 bases, with 8 bases between. This CDR3 is CASSVRSYTDTQYF. CDR3 DNA sequence: TGTGCCAGCAGCGTAAGGAGCTACACAGATACGCAGTATTTT.

This clone appeared a single time. The chain links TRBV7-3 to TRBJ2-1, with a weak D call TRBD2 (5 bases). Trimming pared 5 bases from V and 7 bases from J, leaving 15 bases between. This CDR3 contains 14 residues. CDR1 and CDR2 from the germline V gene are SGHTA and FQGTGA. The CDR3 coding sequence is TGTGCCAGCAGCGCAGGCCCACTAGTTAATGAGCAGTTCTTC. Amino acid sequence: CASSAGPLVNEQFF.

This rearrangement joins TRBV7-6 to TRBJ1-2; tentative D call: TRBD1 (6 bases). There are 13 residues in the CDR3. Germline lookup yields CDR1 SGHVS and CDR2 FNYEAQ. The V and J ends lost 3 bases and 8 bases respectively, with 13 bases between them. Here the CDR3 DNA reads TGTGCCAGCAGCTTCCCACAGGGTCGGGGCTACACCTTC. This translates into CASSFPQGRGYTF. Filled out from reference TRBV7-6 and TRBJ1-2, the complete variable domain reads GAGVSQSPRYKVTKRGQDVALRCDPISGHVSLYWYRQALGQGPEFLTYFNYEAQQDKSGLPNDRFSAERPEGSISTLTIQRTEQRDSAMYRCASSFPQGRGYTFGSGTRLTVV.

The chain recombines TRBV27 with TRBJ1-1; D is perhaps TRBD1 (5 bases). Per the germline V gene, CDR1 is MNHEY and CDR2 is SMNVEV (reference sequence). CDR3 length: 14 residues. Trimming cost V 1 base and J 5 bases, with 11 bases left between them. The CDR3 DNA reads TGTGCCAGCAGTTTATTAGGGGAATCTACTGAAGCTTTCTTT. Translated, it gives CASSLLGESTEAFF.